The present T cell receptor (beta chain) was sequenced within a study of CD8+ T cells in alopecia areata. Study-level points and caveats: Affected lesional scalp, above all in alopecia totalis/universalis, was more clonal than normal scalp.

cDNA reverse transcribed from extracted RNA served as the sequencing template. Method: immunoSEQ multiplex PCR; TCRdb's copy keeps in-frame clones and lacks some. The table lists 100,000 to 150,000 clones, approximately 47% of them singletons, with 8% to 11% in the top ten. CDR3 length equals 13 residues. Trimming pared 5 bases from V and 3 bases from J, leaving 11 bases between. Germline CDR1 and CDR2: MNHEY and SVGAGI. Researchers gathered lesional scalp punch biopsies and peripheral blood from patients with alopecia areata. About this clone itself: The antigen is not known.

The specimen sequenced was NKG2D-low CD8+ T cells sorted from blood. The chain joins TRBV6-5 to TRBJ2-7; D is possibly TRBD2 (6 bases). This sequence was found in a human donor with alopecia areata. CDR3 bases: TGTGCCAGCAGTGGGGGGACTTTCTACGAGCAGTACTTC. The encoded protein is CASSGGTFYEQYF.